The 17 T cell receptor beta chains listed next were all sequenced from one sample in a study of T cell responses to AZD1222 COVID-19 vaccine (TCRdb year 2021). The library came from the immunoSEQ multiplex PCR assay. This is the immuneACCESS table as TCRdb keeps it, with only in-frame sequences that have V and J called. A part of the clones is gone; compared with another copy, unresolved V genes explain less than half, and the rest is unexplained. For this sample the table gives about 150,000 clones, of which roughly 89% were detected only once. The ten largest make up around 5% of the sample. The sample's time point label is to be understood as: baseline before first vaccination. This specimen consisted of peripheral blood, obtained on day 0 of AZD1222 vaccination. These receptors were obtained from an adult in good health.

This chain connects TRBV7-9 to TRBJ2-7; maybe TRBD2 (5 bases). V was pared by 5 bases and J by 4 bases, with 12 bases between. The CDR3 is 13 residues long. Per the germline V gene, CDR1 is SEHNR and CDR2 is FQNEAQ (reference sequence). The CDR3 DNA is TGTGCCAGCAGCCCCCCCGGGGTTTACGAGCAGTACTTC. Its protein product is CASSPPGVYEQYF. Using reference TRBV7-9 and TRBJ2-7 for the parts outside the CDR3, the full variable domain is DTGVSQNPRHKITKRGQNVTFRCDPISEHNRLYWYRQTLGQGPEFLTYFQNEAQLEKSRLLSDRFSAERPKGSFSTLEIQRTEQGDSAMYLCASSPPGVYEQYFGPGTRLTVT.

J is TRBJ1-2 and V is TRBV7-2, with 7 positions matching TRBD1. CDR1 and CDR2 from the germline V gene are SGHTA and FQGNSA. This CDR3 has 14 amino acids. V shed 3 bases, J shed 4 bases, and the junction held 5 bases outside the gene matches. CDR3 bases: TGTGCCAGCAGCTTCGACAGGGCGGCCTATGGCTACACCTTC. Protein sequence: CASSFDRAAYGYTF.

V and J are TRBV5-1 and TRBJ1-1; 9 bases agree with TRBD1. Germline trimming cut 3 bases from V and 1 base from J; bases unmatched to any gene: 1. This CDR3 spans 14 amino acids. Germline loops: CDR1 SGHRS, CDR2 YFSETQ. Here the CDR3 DNA reads TGCGCCAGCAGCTGGACAGGGGCGAACACTGAAGCTTTCTTT. It translates to CASSWTGANTEAFF.

This sequence joins TRBV9 and TRBJ1-5; 9 bases match TRBD1. The CDR3 totals 14 residues. J gave up 9 bases and V 3 bases, and 7 bases lay outside the gene matches. CDR1 is SGDLS and CDR2 is YYNGEE in the germline V gene. The CDR3 DNA sequence: TGTGCCAGCAGCGCATCCGGGACAGGGAGGCCCCAGCATTTT. Its translation: CASSASGTGRPQHF.

The J gene is TRBJ2-3, the V gene TRBV18; 11 bases are a match to TRBD2. V gave up 3 bases and J gave up 2 bases; unmatched junction bases: 4. This CDR3 is built from 16 residues. Germline V gene lookup returns CDR1 KGHSH and CDR2 LQKENI. CDR3 in amino acids: CASSPLTSGDTDTQYF. The CDR3 nucleotides are TGTGCCAGCTCACCCCTGACTAGCGGGGACACAGATACGCAGTATTTT.

V and J are TRBV3-1 (or the pseudogene TRBV3-2) and TRBJ2-5; perhaps D is TRBD1 or TRBD2 (6 bases each). The length of the CDR3 is 15 residues. Trimming stripped 4 bases from V and 5 bases from J, with 17 bases between. In germline, CDR1 is LGHDT, CDR2 YNNKEL (reference sequence). The DNA of the CDR3 is TGTGCCAGCAGCCGACGAGCCGGGGGCCGTGAGACCCAGTACTTC. Translated: CASSRRAGGRETQYF.

The gene calls are TRBV3-1 (or the pseudogene TRBV3-2) and TRBJ2-2; no clear D gene. The V end was cut by 3 bases, the J end by 3 bases, with 8 bases between. The CDR3 spans 14 residues. Germline V lookup: CDR1 LGHDT, CDR2 YNNKEL (reference sequence). CDR3 in DNA: TGTGCCAGCAGCCAGACCCCCTACACCGGGGAGCTGTTTTTT. Translating it yields CASSQTPYTGELFF.

CDR3 DNA sequence: TGTGCCAGCACCCCAATCCCGCCAGGGCCACGTGAAGCTTTCTTT. Translated: CASTPIPPGPREAFF. The chain recombines TRBV6-2 or TRBV6-3 with TRBJ1-1; D might be TRBD1 (5 bases). This CDR3 contains 15 residues. Germline CDR1 MNHEY, CDR2 SVGEGT. V was trimmed by 7 bases and J by 7 bases, leaving 22 bases between them.

The chain has TRBV19 and TRBJ2-1, with 9 bases identical to TRBD2. Germline V gene lookup returns CDR1 LNHDA and CDR2 SQIVND (reference sequence). This CDR3 contains 15 residues. J gave up 0 bases and V 5 bases, and 2 bases lay outside the gene matches. CDR3 protein: CASSLAGNSYNEQFF. In DNA, the CDR3 is TGTGCCAGTAGTCTAGCGGGGAACTCCTACAATGAGCAGTTCTTC.

The rearrangement joins TRBV14 to TRBJ2-2; 9 positions match TRBD2. The CDR3 spans 16 residues. Per germline, CDR1 SGHDN and CDR2 FVKESK. Losses at the gene ends were 2 bases for V and 7 bases for J; bases not matched to a gene: 8. The CDR3, as DNA: TGTGCCAGCAGCCAACCTAGCGGGGCGATCAGCGGGGAGCTGTTTTTT. Translating gives CASSQPSGAISGELFF.

The rearrangement joins TRBV29-1 to TRBJ1-4; the D is unclear. V lost 7 bases and J 8 bases, leaving 14 bases between the germline ends. Germline CDR1 and CDR2: SQVTM and ANQGSEA. The CDR3 covers 12 residues. CDR3 coding DNA: TGCAGCGCCGACTCCGGGAACGAAAAACTGTTTTTT. As protein: CSADSGNEKLFF. Full variable domain (outside the CDR3, taken from reference TRBV29-1 and TRBJ1-4): SAVISQKPSRDICQRGTSLTIQCQVDSQVTMMFWYRQQPGQSLTLIATANQGSEATYESGFVIDKFPISRPNLTFSTLTVSNMSPEDSSIYLCSADSGNEKLFFGSGTQLSVL.

This chain connects TRBV19 to TRBJ1-3; TRBD1 is a possible D gene (5 bases). Trimming removed 6 bases from V and 0 bases from J, with 9 bases in between. The CDR3 totals 14 residues. Germline V gene data show CDR1 as LNHDA and CDR2 as SQIVND (reference sequence). The CDR3 DNA is TGTGCCAGTAGCGACAGAGCCTCTGGAAACACCATATATTTT. Its translation: CASSDRASGNTIYF.

This clone has just one count. J is TRBJ1-1 and V is TRBV13; D is uncertain. In germline, CDR1 is PRHDT, CDR2 FYEKMQ (reference sequence). CDR3 length: 13 amino acids. V was shortened by 0 bases and J by 1 base, with 3 bases between the two germline ends. The CDR3 here is CASSLGSNTEAFF. CDR3 nucleotide sequence: TGTGCCAGCAGCTTAGGGTCGAACACTGAAGCTTTCTTT.

This rearrangement joins TRBV24-1 to TRBJ2-1; TRBD1 is a possible D gene (5 bases). The V end lost 2 bases, the J end lost 7 bases, and 17 bases lay between the germline ends. Looked up from germline, CDR1 is KGHDR and CDR2 is SFDVKD. This CDR3 region has 16 residues. The CDR3 reads CATSDSGRPKGNEQFF. The CDR3 coding sequence is TGTGCCACCAGTGATTCAGGGCGTCCCAAGGGGAATGAGCAGTTCTTC.

The V and J genes are TRBV11-3 and TRBJ1-1; 9 bases map to TRBD1. CDR1 SGHNT and CDR2 YENEEA come from the germline V gene. The length of the CDR3 is 16 residues. Trimming removed 5 bases from V and 6 bases from J; junction bases left unmatched: 13. The CDR3 nucleotides read TGTGCCAGCAGCCAAGGCCCGACAGGGGGGCGATCTGAAGCTTTCTTT. As protein: CASSQGPTGGRSEAFF.

J is TRBJ1-4 and V is TRBV9; possibly TRBD1 for D (5 bases). Germline V lookup: CDR1 SGDLS, CDR2 YYNGEE. The CDR3 extends over 15 amino acids. The V and J ends lost 0 bases and 3 bases respectively, with 9 bases between them. DNA for the CDR3: TGTGCCAGCAGCGTAGAGGGGCTCCCTAATGAAAAACTGTTTTTT. Translating gives CASSVEGLPNEKLFF. Filled out from reference TRBV9 and TRBJ1-4, the complete variable domain reads DSGVTQTPKHLITATGQRVTLRCSPRSGDLSVYWYQQSLDQGLQFLIQYYNGEERAKGNILERFSAQQFPDLHSELNLSSLELGDSALYFCASSVEGLPNEKLFFGSGTQLSVL.

This clone was seen a single time. V gene TRBV7-8 combines with J gene TRBJ1-5; TRBD1 agrees at 9 bases. The CDR3 totals 16 residues. Germline trimming cut 6 bases from V and 6 bases from J; bases unmatched to any gene: 12. Looked up from germline, CDR1 is SGHVS and CDR2 is FQNEAQ. The CDR3 region is CASRAGTGFIGQPQHF. The DNA of the CDR3 is TGTGCCAGCAGGGCCGGGACAGGGTTTATAGGTCAGCCCCAGCATTTT.